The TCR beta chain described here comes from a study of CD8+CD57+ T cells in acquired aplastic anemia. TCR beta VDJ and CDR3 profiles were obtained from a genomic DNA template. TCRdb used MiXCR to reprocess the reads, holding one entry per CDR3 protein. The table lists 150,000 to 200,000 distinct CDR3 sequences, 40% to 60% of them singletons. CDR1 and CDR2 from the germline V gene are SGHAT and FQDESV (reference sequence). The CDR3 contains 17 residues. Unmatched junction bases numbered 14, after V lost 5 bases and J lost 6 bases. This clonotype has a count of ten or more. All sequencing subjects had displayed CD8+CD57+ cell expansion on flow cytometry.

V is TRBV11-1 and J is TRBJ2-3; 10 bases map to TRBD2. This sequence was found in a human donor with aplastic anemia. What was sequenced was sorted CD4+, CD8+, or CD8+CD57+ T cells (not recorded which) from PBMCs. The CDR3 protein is CASSEILAGRGSDTQYF. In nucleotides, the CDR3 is TGTGCCAGCAGCGAAATACTAGCGGGGAGGGGGAGCGATACGCAGTATTTT.